What follows is one TCR beta chain and its context. The antigen is not known. Primers: 52 TRBV forward and 13 TRBJ reverse. Produced via immunoSEQ multiplex PCR; TCRdb's table is partial and in-frame only. Of some 10,000 clones detected, 75% to 90% appear once; the ten largest clones hold over 9.5%. The source of the sample is a study of regulatory T cells. Notes on the study in general: In patients, unique TRB V-J pairs were restricted and V/J usage skewed, especially in Tregs. Shannon entropy was nonsignificantly lower in patient CD8+ T cells than control CD8+ cells.

Every patient with CD3G deficiency had evidence of autoimmunity. Patients aged 2 to 39 years had fewer naive T cells. The CDR3 spans 15 residues. The germline CDR1 and CDR2 sequences are MDHEN and SYDVKM. The V end lost 1 base, the J end lost 0 bases, and 7 bases lay between the germline ends. This chain joins TRBV28 and TRBJ1-5; D not certain. What was sequenced was CD8+ T cells sorted from blood. The sequence came from a person aged 18-29 years with CD3G deficiency. CDR3 nucleotides: TGTGCCAGCAGTTTATTGGCCCCTAGCAATCAGCCCCAGCATTTT. Its protein is CASSLLAPSNQPQHF.